One T cell receptor beta chain is described in this entry. Its specificity is not known. Sequencing was performed with immunoSEQ multiplex PCR; in TCRdb, only in-frame clones are kept and a portion is missing. This table holds some 110,000 clones, about 88% found once. The data derive from a study of cytomegalovirus exposure and HLA in healthy donors. Study background: Later, an analysis reported that the 110 or so validation repertoires had used the same platform as the roughly 680 first-cohort repertoires. Study-wide points: Published work reported that the classifier diagnosed cytomegalovirus status with high specificity and sensitivity. Among the CMV-associated chains, a few were confirmed in vitro as specific for CMV antigens.

The length of the CDR3 is 14 residues. The germline V gene encodes CDR1 MGHRA and CDR2 YSYEKL. V was cut by 4 bases and J by 9 bases, with 16 bases left in between. The sample was PBMCs. This receptor was taken from a woman between 18 and 30 years old in good health and CMV-seropositive. The chain carries TRBV4-1 and TRBJ2-1; no firm D call. CDR3 loop: CASSLASSVAEQFF. The CDR3 DNA reads TGCGCCAGCAGCCTCGCCTCTAGTGTCGCTGAGCAGTTCTTC.